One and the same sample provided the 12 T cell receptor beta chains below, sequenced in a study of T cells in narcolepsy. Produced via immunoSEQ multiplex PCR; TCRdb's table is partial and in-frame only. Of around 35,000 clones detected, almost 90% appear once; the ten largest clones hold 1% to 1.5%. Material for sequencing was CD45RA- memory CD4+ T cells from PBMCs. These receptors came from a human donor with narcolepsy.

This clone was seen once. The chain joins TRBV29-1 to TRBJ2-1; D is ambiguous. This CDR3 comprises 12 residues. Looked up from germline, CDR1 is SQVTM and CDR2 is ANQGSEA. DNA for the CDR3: TGCAACACTTTGGGCGGTTACAATGAGCAGTTCTTC. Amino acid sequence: CNTLGGYNEQFF.

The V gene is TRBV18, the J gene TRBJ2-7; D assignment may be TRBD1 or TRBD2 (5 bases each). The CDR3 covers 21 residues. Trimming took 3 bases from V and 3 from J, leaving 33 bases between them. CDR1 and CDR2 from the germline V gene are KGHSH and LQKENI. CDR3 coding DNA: TGTGCCAGCTCACCTAATCTAGCAATATGGACGGACAAAGCCTATTACTACGAGCAGTACTTC. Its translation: CASSPNLAIWTDKAYYYEQYF.

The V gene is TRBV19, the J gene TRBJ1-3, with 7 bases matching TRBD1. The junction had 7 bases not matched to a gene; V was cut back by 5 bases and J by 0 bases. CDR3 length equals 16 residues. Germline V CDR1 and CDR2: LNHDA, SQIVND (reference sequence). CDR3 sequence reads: CASSLPGQNSGNTIYF. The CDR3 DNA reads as TGTGCCAGTAGTCTACCGGGACAGAACTCTGGAAACACCATATATTTT.

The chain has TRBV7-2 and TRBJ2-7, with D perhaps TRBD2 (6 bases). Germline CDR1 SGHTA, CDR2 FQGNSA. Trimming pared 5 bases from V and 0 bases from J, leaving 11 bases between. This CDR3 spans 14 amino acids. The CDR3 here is CASSPGGTSYEQYF. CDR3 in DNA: TGTGCCAGCAGCCCGGGCGGGACCTCCTACGAGCAGTACTTC.

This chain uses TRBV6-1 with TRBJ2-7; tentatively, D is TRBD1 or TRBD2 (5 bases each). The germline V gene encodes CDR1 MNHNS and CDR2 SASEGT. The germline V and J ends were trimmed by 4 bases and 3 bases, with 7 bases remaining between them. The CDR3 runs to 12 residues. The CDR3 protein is CASSGDGYEQYF. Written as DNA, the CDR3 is TGTGCCAGCAGTGGGGACGGCTACGAGCAGTACTTC.

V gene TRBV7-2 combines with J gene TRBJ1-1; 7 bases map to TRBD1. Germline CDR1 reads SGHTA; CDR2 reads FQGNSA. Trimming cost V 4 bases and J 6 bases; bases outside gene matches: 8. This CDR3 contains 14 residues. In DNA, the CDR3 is TGTGCCAGCAGCTCCTTCAGGGGGAGCGCTGAAGCTTTCTTT. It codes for CASSSFRGSAEAFF.

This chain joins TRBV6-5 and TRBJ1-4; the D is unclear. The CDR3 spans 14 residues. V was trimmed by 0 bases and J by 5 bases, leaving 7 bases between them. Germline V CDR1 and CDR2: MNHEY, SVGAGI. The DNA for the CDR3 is TGTGCCAGCAGTTACTCGATGGAGAATGAAAAACTGTTTTTT. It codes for CASSYSMENEKLFF.

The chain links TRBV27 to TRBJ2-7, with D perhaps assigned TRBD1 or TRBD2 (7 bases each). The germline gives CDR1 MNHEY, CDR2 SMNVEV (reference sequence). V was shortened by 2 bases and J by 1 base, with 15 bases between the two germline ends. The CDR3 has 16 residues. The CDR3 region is CASSLRGGQRSYEQYF. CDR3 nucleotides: TGTGCCAGCAGTTTAAGGGGGGGACAGAGGTCCTACGAGCAGTACTTC.

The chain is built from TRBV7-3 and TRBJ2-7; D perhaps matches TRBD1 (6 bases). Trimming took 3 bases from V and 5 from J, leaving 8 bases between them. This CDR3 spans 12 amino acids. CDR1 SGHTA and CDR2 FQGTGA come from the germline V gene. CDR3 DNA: TGTGCCAGCAGCTTTACAGGGCACGAGCAGTACTTC. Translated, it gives CASSFTGHEQYF.

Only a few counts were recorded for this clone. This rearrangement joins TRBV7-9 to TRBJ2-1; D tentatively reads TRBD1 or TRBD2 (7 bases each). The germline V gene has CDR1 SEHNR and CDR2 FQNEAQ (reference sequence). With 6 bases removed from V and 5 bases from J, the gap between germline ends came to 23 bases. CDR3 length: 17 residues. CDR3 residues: CASRSRGEGATNNEQFF. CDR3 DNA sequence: TGTGCCAGCAGATCACGGGGGGAGGGGGCGACGAACAATGAGCAGTTCTTC.

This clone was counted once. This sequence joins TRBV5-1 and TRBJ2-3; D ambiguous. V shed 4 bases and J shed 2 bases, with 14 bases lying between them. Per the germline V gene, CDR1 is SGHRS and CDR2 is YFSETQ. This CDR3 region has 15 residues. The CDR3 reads CASSPVGEVTDTQYF. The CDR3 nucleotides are TGCGCCAGCAGCCCGGTAGGCGAGGTCACAGATACGCAGTATTTT.

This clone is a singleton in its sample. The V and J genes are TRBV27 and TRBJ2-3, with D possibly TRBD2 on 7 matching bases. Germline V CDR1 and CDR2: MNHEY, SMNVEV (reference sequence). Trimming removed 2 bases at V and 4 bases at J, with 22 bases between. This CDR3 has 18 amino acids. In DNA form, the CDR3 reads TGTGCCAGCAGTTTAGAGGGGGGGACCCGAAAGGGTGCAGATACGCAGTATTTT. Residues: CASSLEGGTRKGADTQYF.